This TCR beta chain is drawn from a study of blood T cells in healthy people across ages. Healthy individuals of Caucasian origin from Russia, aged about 6 to 100, served as donors. To note about this clonotype: The antigen remains undetermined.

A second PCR, run for roughly 7 to 12 cycles, used a sample-barcoded 5' primer plus a J-beta primer mix. TCRdb called the 5' RACE reads again in MiXCR, with one record for every CDR3 protein. The data contain 1,500,000 or so distinct CDR3 sequences, about 45% of them singletons. Broader study findings: Among T cells, TCR beta diversity per million cells dropped roughly linearly as age rose. Strong correlation linked observed beta diversity and percent naive T cells.

There are 15 residues in the CDR3. Unmatched junction bases numbered 13, after V lost 7 bases and J lost 5 bases. Germline lookup yields CDR1 MGHDK and CDR2 SYGVNS. This sequence was found in a woman younger than 30 in good health. The chain links TRBV25-1 to TRBJ1-1, with TRBD1 identical over 7 bases. Sequencing was done on a sample of blood. The CDR3 nucleotides read TGTGCCAGCACCACTCCACAGGGGTCGGGAACTGAAGCTTTCTTT. It yields the protein CASTTPQGSGTEAFF.